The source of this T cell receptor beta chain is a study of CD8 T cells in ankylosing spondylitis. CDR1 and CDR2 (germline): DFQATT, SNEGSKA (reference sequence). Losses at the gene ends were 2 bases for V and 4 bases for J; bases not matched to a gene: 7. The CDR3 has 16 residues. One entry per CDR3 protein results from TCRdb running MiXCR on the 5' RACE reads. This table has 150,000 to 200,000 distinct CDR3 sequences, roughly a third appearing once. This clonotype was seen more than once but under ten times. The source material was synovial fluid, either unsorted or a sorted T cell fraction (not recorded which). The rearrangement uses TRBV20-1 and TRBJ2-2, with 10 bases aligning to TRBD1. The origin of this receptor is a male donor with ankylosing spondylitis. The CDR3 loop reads CSARPLRQGATGELFF. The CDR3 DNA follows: TGCAGTGCTAGACCCCTACGACAGGGGGCCACCGGGGAGCTGTTTTTT.